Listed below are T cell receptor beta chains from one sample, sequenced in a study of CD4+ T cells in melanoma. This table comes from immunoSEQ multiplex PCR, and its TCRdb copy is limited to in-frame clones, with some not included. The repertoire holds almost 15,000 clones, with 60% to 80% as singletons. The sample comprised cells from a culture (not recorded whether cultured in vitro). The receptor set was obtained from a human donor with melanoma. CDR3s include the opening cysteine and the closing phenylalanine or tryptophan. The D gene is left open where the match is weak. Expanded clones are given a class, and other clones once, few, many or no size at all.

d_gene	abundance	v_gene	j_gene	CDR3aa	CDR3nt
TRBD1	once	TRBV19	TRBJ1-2	CATHRTNRGPPNYGYTF	TGTGCCACCCACAGGACGAACAGGGGGCCACCTAACTATGGCTACACCTTC
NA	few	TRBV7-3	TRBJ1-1	CASSPGRNTEAFF	TGTGCCAGCAGCCCCGGACGGAACACTGAAGCTTTCTTT
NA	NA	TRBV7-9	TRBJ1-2	CASSSGSNYGYTF	TGTGCCAGCAGCTCTGGGTCGAATTATGGCTACACCTTC
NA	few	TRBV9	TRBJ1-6	CASSVRGLDSPLHF	TGTGCCAGCAGCGTCCGGGGCTTGGATTCACCCCTCCACTTT
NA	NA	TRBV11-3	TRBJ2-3	CASSLGGGVTQYF	TGTGCCAGCAGCTTGGGGGGGGGCGTTACGCAGTATTTT
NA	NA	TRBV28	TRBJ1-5	CAIKRSNQPQHF	TGTGCCATTAAAAGGAGCAATCAGCCCCAGCATTTT
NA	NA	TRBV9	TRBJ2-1	CASSVKPENEQFF	TGTGCCAGCAGCGTAAAGCCGGAGAATGAGCAGTTCTTC
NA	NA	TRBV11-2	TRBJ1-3	CASSFSEDTIYF	TGTGCCAGCAGCTTTTCAGAAGACACCATATATTTT
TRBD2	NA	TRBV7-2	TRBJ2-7	CASSSRVGSGGAGEQYF	TGTGCCAGCAGCTCTCGCGTCGGTAGCGGGGGGGCCGGAGAGCAGTACTTC
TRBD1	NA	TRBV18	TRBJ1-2	CASSPDRENGYTF	TGTGCCAGCTCACCGGACAGGGAGAATGGCTACACCTTC
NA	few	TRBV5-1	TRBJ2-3	CASSFGARRNTDTQYF	TGCGCCAGCAGCTTTGGGGCCAGGAGGAACACAGATACGCAGTATTTT
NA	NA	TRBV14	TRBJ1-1	CASSQGGSTEAFF	TGTGCCAGCAGCCAAGGGGGGAGCACTGAAGCTTTCTTT
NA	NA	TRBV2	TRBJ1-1	CASRQMNTEAFF	TGTGCCAGCCGCCAGATGAACACTGAAGCTTTCTTT
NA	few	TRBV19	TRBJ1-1	CASLDRNTEAFF	TGTGCCAGCCTGGACAGGAACACTGAAGCTTTCTTT
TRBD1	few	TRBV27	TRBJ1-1	CASSPGDRVRGTEAFF	TGTGCCAGCTCCCCGGGGGACAGGGTAAGGGGCACTGAAGCTTTCTTT
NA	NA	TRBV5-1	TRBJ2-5	CASSSGEVGETQYF	TGCGCCAGCAGCTCGGGGGAGGTCGGAGAGACCCAGTACTTC
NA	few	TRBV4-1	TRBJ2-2	CASSPPLGRATGELFF	TGCGCCAGCAGCCCACCTCTGGGCAGGGCCACCGGGGAGCTGTTTTTT
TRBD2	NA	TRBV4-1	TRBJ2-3	CASSPGLAGGRGTDTQYF	TGCGCCAGCAGCCCGGGACTAGCGGGGGGCCGGGGCACAGATACGCAGTATTTT
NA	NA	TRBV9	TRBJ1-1	CASSAYGGGNTEAFF	TGTGCCAGCAGCGCTTACGGGGGGGGGAACACTGAAGCTTTCTTT
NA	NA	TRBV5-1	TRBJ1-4	CASSLGVATNEKLFF	TGCGCCAGCAGCTTGGGGGTTGCAACTAATGAAAAACTGTTTTTT
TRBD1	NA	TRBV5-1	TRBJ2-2	CASSTGGVDTGELFF	TGCGCCAGCAGTACAGGGGGCGTCGACACCGGGGAGCTGTTTTTT
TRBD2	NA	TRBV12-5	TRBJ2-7	CASGLTRGGFAGDDYEQYF	TGTGCTAGTGGTTTGACCCGAGGTGGGTTCGCGGGGGACGACTACGAGCAGTACTTC
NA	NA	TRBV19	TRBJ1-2	CASSIFLETDYGYTF	TGTGCCAGTAGTATATTCCTCGAGACAGACTATGGCTACACCTTC
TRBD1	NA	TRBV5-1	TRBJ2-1	CASSSTGGASSYNEQFF	TGCGCCAGCAGCTCTACAGGGGGCGCCAGCTCCTACAATGAGCAGTTCTTC
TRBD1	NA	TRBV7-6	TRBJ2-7	CASSVRTGGGFSEQYF	TGTGCCAGCAGCGTACGGACAGGGGGCGGATTTAGCGAGCAGTACTTC
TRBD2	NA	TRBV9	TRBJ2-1	CASSPRERGGHEQFF	TGTGCCAGCAGCCCCAGGGAGCGGGGGGGTCATGAGCAGTTCTTC
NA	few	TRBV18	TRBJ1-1	CASRGALDTEAFF	TGTGCCAGCCGAGGCGCCTTGGACACTGAAGCTTTCTTT
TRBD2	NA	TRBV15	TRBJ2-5	CATSRDSRGRGLAGAIETQYF	TGTGCCACCAGCAGAGACTCGAGGGGTCGCGGACTAGCGGGGGCCATAGAGACCCAGTACTTC
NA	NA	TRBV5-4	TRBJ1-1	CASSQGGGWNTEAFF	TGTGCCAGCAGCCAAGGGGGGGGATGGAACACTGAAGCTTTCTTT
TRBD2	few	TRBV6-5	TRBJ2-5	CASSYSRTSLETQYF	TGTGCCAGCAGTTACTCGAGGACTAGTCTCGAGACCCAGTACTTC
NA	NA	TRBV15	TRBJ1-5	CATSRDYQPQHF	TGTGCCACCAGCAGAGATTATCAGCCCCAGCATTTT
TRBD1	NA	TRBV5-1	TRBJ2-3	CASSSSPQGEPDTQYF	TGCGCCAGCAGCTCCTCTCCCCAGGGGGAGCCAGATACGCAGTATTTT
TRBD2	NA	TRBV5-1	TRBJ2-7	CASSLADLAGVISYEQYF	TGCGCCAGCAGCTTGGCCGACTTAGCGGGGGTTATCTCCTACGAGCAGTACTTC
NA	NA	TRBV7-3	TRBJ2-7	CASSLRGGTTFYEQYF	TGTGCCAGCAGCTTACGTGGCGGGACCACCTTCTACGAGCAGTACTTC
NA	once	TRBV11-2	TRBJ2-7	CASRKDYQVALEQYF	TGTGCCAGCAGGAAGGACTACCAAGTAGCGCTCGAGCAGTACTTC
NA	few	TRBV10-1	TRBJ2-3	CASSWMQGHTQYF	TGCGCCAGCAGTTGGATGCAGGGGCATACGCAGTATTTT
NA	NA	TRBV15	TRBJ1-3	CATSRGRNSGNTIYF	TGTGCCACCAGCAGAGGACGGAACTCTGGAAACACCATATATTTT
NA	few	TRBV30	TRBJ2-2	CAWSEGGGITGELFF	TGTGCCTGGAGTGAGGGGGGAGGGATCACCGGGGAGCTGTTTTTT
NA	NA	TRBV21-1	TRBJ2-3	CASCISRDSAKDTQYF	TGTGCCAGCTGCATTAGCCGGGACAGCGCAAAAGATACGCAGTATTTT
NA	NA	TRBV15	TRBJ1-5	CATSITGTPNQPQHF	TGTGCCACCAGCATAACCGGGACACCGAATCAGCCCCAGCATTTT
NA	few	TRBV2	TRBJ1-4	CASSEGGGEKLFF	TGTGCCAGCAGTGAGGGGGGCGGTGAAAAACTGTTTTTT
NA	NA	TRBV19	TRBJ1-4	CASSSIQLADEKLFF	TGTGCCAGTAGTAGCATACAGCTCGCTGATGAAAAACTGTTTTTT
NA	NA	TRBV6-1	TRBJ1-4	CASSQGRATNEKLFF	TGTGCCAGTAGTCAAGGGAGGGCTACTAATGAAAAACTGTTTTTT
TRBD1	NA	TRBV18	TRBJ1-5	CASSPTGPDYSNQPQHF	TGTGCCAGCTCACCGACAGGGCCCGATTATAGCAATCAGCCCCAGCATTTT
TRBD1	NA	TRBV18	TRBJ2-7	CASSPPRGTFYEQYF	TGTGCCAGCTCACCCCCCAGGGGGACCTTCTACGAGCAGTACTTC
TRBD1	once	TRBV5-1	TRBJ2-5	CASIGGAGETQYF	TGCGCCAGCATAGGGGGCGCAGGGGAGACCCAGTACTTC
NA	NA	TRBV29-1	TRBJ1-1	CSVGGVNTEAFF	TGCAGCGTTGGAGGGGTGAACACTGAAGCTTTCTTT
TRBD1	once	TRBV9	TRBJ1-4	CASSAADRGPWKLFF	TGTGCCAGCAGCGCTGCGGACAGGGGGCCGTGGAAACTGTTTTTT
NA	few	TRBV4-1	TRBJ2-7	CASSRTNRDEQYF	TGCGCCAGCAGCCGCACGAACAGGGACGAGCAGTACTTC
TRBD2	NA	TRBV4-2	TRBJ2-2	CASSQATSGGTGELFF	TGTGCCAGCAGCCAAGCGACTAGCGGGGGGACCGGGGAGCTGTTTTTT